This T cell receptor (beta chain) was recovered during a study of tumor-infiltrating lymphocytes in localized non-small cell lung cancer. Study-wide context: The cohort mixed smokers and never-smokers, several histologies, and some post-neoadjuvant-chemotherapy samples. Each patient gave resected tumor and non-adjacent uninvolved lung tissue. General study results and limits: Only some patients had TCR sequencing, depending on available tissue.

Worth noting for this clone: Its target is not known.

Some clones are missing from TCRdb's copy, which holds only in-frame ones; the method was immunoSEQ multiplex PCR. This table holds over 7,000 clones, under 85% found once. Germline assignment: CDR1 DFQATT and CDR2 SNEGSKA (reference sequence). V was pared by 3 bases and J by 3 bases, with 2 bases between. The CDR3 contains 11 residues. Sequencing was done on a sample of uninvolved lung tissue not adjacent to the tumor. This sequence was found in a human donor with non-small cell lung cancer. This sequence joins TRBV20-1 and TRBJ1-4; D call uncertain. This CDR3 is CSARANEKLFF. CDR3 nucleotide sequence: TGCAGTGCTAGGGCTAATGAAAAACTGTTTTTT.